This T cell receptor beta chain comes out of a study of blood T cells in healthy people across ages. Combining a sample-barcoded 5' primer with a J-beta primer mix, a second PCR ran for roughly 7 to 11 cycles. Each CDR3 protein gets one entry after TCRdb re-called the 5' RACE reads with MiXCR. The data show about 1.5 million distinct CDR3 sequences, approximately 43% seen once. This clonotype has only one observation. Its specificity is not known. The CDR3 has 14 residues. The V gene lost 4 bases and the J gene lost 4 bases, with 13 bases spanning the gap. Germline V lookup: CDR1 SGHRS, CDR2 YFSETQ. Broader study findings: The study lacked donor CMV status, which possibly confounded expanded clonotype changes.

The gene calls are TRBV5-1 and TRBJ2-3; maybe TRBD1 (6 bases). The sequence was collected from a woman under 30 in good health. Material: blood. CDR3 amino acids: CASSHDRFADTQYF. The CDR3 DNA sequence: TGCGCCAGCAGCCACGACAGGTTCGCAGATACGCAGTATTTT.